These T cell receptor beta chains were read from a single sample in a study of metastatic and nonmetastatic thyroid tumors. With MiXCR, TCRdb reprocessed the PCR reads. Of 30,000 to 35,000 clones in the sample, around 23% were seen once. The sample consisted of tumor tissue. The receptors derive from a male donor with papillary thyroid cancer or a benign thyroid nodule (not recorded which). Some clones in this sample may be carry-over from other donors' samples. CDR3s include the opening cysteine and the closing phenylalanine or tryptophan. A D gene is named only where the DNA matches it firmly. The listing skips clone size in some rows; elsewhere it reads once, few, many or a size class.

v_call	clone_size	d_call	j_call	cdr3_aa	cdr3_nt
TRBV7-2	-	-	TRBJ2-7	CASSVGGPKTYEQYF	TGTGCCAGCAGCGTAGGCGGACCGAAAACCTACGAGCAGTACTTC
TRBV20-1	medium-sized	-	TRBJ1-1	CSAREWGANYEAFF	TGCAGTGCTAGAGAATGGGGGGCCAATTATGAAGCTTTCTTT
TRBV12-3/TRBV12-4	medium-sized	TRBD2	TRBJ2-7	CASSFGGKTYEQYF	TGTGCCAGCAGTTTCGGGGGGAAAACCTACGAGCAGTACTTC
TRBV6-6	-	-	TRBJ2-1	CASSYSAVFTYNEQFF	TGTGCCAGCAGCTACTCGGCGGTGTTCACCTACAATGAGCAGTTCTTC
TRBV7-6	many	-	TRBJ1-4	CASSPDGATNEKLFF	TGTGCCAGCAGCCCGGACGGAGCAACTAATGAAAAACTGTTTTTT
TRBV28	many	-	TRBJ2-3	CASSFQNTDTQYF	TGTGCCAGCAGTTTTCAAAACACGGATACGCAGTATTTT
TRBV5-6	many	TRBD1	TRBJ2-5	CASSLARGQGQETQYF	TGTGCCAGCAGCTTGGCCCGGGGACAGGGGCAAGAGACCCAGTACTTC
TRBV14	many	TRBD2	TRBJ2-1	CASSQDIGRANNEQFF	TGTGCCAGCAGCCAAGATATCGGGAGGGCCAACAATGAGCAGTTCTTC
TRBV11-2	-	-	TRBJ1-1	CASSLSRFADTEAFF	TGTGCCAGCAGCTTAAGTAGGTTTGCCGACACTGAAGCTTTCTTT
TRBV12-3/TRBV12-4	few	TRBD2	TRBJ2-1	CASSLLAGEGSEQFF	TGTGCCAGCAGTCTTCTAGCGGGAGAAGGCAGTGAGCAGTTCTTC
TRBV11-3	many	-	TRBJ2-1	CASSLDPRTEQFF	TGTGCCAGCAGCTTAGATCCGAGGACAGAGCAGTTCTTC
TRBV2	-	TRBD1	TRBJ1-5	CASSVPGQGTSSNQPQHF	TGTGCCAGCAGTGTGCCGGGACAGGGGACTTCGAGCAATCAGCCCCAGCATTTT
TRBV20-1	-	TRBD2	TRBJ2-1	CSARDLFTSGHNEQFF	TGCAGTGCTAGGGATTTATTTACTAGCGGACACAATGAGCAGTTCTTC
TRBV20-1	many	-	TRBJ1-2	CSAGGMAEANYGYTF	TGCAGTGCAGGAGGTATGGCGGAAGCTAACTATGGCTACACCTTC
TRBV12-3/TRBV12-4	-	-	TRBJ1-1	CASSPGGYTEAFF	TGTGCCAGCAGTCCGGGGGGATACACTGAAGCTTTCTTT
TRBV6-2/TRBV6-3	few	-	TRBJ2-7	CASRYKDEQYF	TGTGCCAGCAGATACAAGGACGAGCAGTACTTC
TRBV5-4	many	-	TRBJ2-1	CASSLSSYNEQFF	TGTGCCAGCAGCTTAAGCTCCTACAATGAGCAGTTCTTC
TRBV4-2	-	-	TRBJ2-1	CASSQVSDNEQFF	TGTGCCAGCAGCCAAGTATCCGACAATGAGCAGTTCTTC
TRBV24-1	many	-	TRBJ2-1	CATSDLRGNEQFF	TGTGCCACCAGTGATTTGCGGGGGAATGAGCAGTTCTTC
TRBV6-1	-	TRBD2	TRBJ2-7	CASSGTSVYEQYF	TGTGCCAGCAGCGGGACTAGCGTCTACGAGCAGTACTTC
TRBV20-1	-	-	TRBJ2-1	CSAIGQGNEHFF	TGCAGTGCTATAGGCCAGGGTAATGAGCATTTCTTC
TRBV6-1	many	-	TRBJ2-3	CASRPGGADTQYF	TGTGCCAGCAGGCCAGGGGGGGCCGATACGCAGTATTTT
TRBV6-2/TRBV6-3	many	-	TRBJ1-5	CASRDTGESNQPQHF	TGTGCCAGCAGAGACACCGGGGAAAGCAATCAGCCCCAGCATTTT
TRBV19	many	-	TRBJ1-5	CASSIRAQPQHF	TGTGCCAGTAGTATCCGGGCTCAGCCCCAGCATTTT
TRBV7-2	-	-	TRBJ2-5	CASSSGRAQYF	TGTGCCAGCAGCTCCGGTCGGGCCCAGTACTTC
TRBV4-1	-	-	TRBJ2-1	CASSQDLIWEIYNEQFF	TGCGCCAGCAGCCAAGATTTGATATGGGAGATATACAATGAGCAGTTCTTC
TRBV6-2/TRBV6-3	many	TRBD2	TRBJ2-2	CASSYGLAGSNTGELFF	TGTGCCAGCAGTTACGGACTAGCGGGCTCGAACACCGGGGAGCTGTTTTTT
TRBV27	many	TRBD1	TRBJ2-5	CASSSGLQGTKETQYF	TGTGCCAGCAGTTCCGGCCTACAGGGGACCAAAGAGACCCAGTACTTC
TRBV12-3/TRBV12-4	medium-sized	TRBD2	TRBJ2-3	CASSTSGRAYPDTQYF	TGTGCCAGCAGCACAAGCGGGAGGGCCTATCCAGATACGCAGTATTTT
TRBV18	many	-	TRBJ1-2	CASSPGVGYTF	TGTGCCAGCTCACCGGGGGTAGGCTACACCTTC
TRBV6-5	-	-	TRBJ2-1	CASSYPSRQAEQFF	TGTGCCAGCAGTTACCCATCCCGACAGGCTGAGCAGTTCTTC
TRBV5-4	-	-	TRBJ2-5	CASSLVGETQYF	TGTGCCAGCAGCTTGGTAGGAGAGACCCAGTACTTC
TRBV19	many	TRBD2	TRBJ2-5	CASSAGDWETQYF	TGTGCCAGTAGTGCGGGAGATTGGGAGACCCAGTACTTC
TRBV10-2	few	-	TRBJ1-1	CASSEKVGRGTEAFF	TGCGCCAGCAGTGAGAAGGTCGGCCGTGGAACTGAAGCTTTCTTT
TRBV6-5	-	TRBD1	TRBJ1-6	CASTLLRGGPAYSPLHF	TGTGCCAGCACCCTTCTCAGGGGGGGTCCGGCATATTCACCCCTCCACTTT
TRBV6-2/TRBV6-3	many	-	TRBJ2-1	CASSPLGGGTYNEQFF	TGTGCCAGCAGCCCTCTCGGTGGCGGAACCTACAATGAGCAGTTCTTC
TRBV12-3/TRBV12-4	many	TRBD1	TRBJ2-2	CASSWGQTNTGELFF	TGTGCCAGCAGTTGGGGACAGACGAACACCGGGGAGCTGTTTTTT
TRBV7-2	-	TRBD2	TRBJ2-5	CASSPLLAAGRTQYF	TGTGCCAGCAGCCCTCTTCTAGCGGCAGGACGGACCCAGTACTTC
TRBV6-1	-	-	TRBJ2-1	CASIAGSREQFF	TGTGCAAGCATCGCGGGGTCCAGAGAGCAGTTCTTC
TRBV20-1	many	-	TRBJ2-3	CSASQDTQYF	TGCAGTGCTAGTCAAGATACGCAGTATTTT
TRBV27	-	-	TRBJ1-6	CAITWCSKTSPLHF	TGTGCCATCACGTGGTGTAGCAAGACATCACCCCTCCACTTT
TRBV2	-	TRBD2	TRBJ2-4	CASSLRPRSGRWDIQYF	TGTGCCAGCAGTCTTCGGCCCCGGAGCGGGAGATGGGACATTCAGTACTTC
TRBV24-1	many	-	TRBJ1-2	CATSDYQGWALHGYTF	TGTGCCACCAGTGACTATCAGGGGTGGGCTCTGCACGGCTACACCTTC
TRBV12-3/TRBV12-4	-	TRBD2	TRBJ2-5	CASSLGDREAFQETQYF	TGTGCCAGCAGTTTGGGCGACCGGGAGGCCTTCCAAGAGACCCAGTACTTC
TRBV12-3/TRBV12-4	many	-	TRBJ2-1	CASSFPSMAGWNNNEQFF	TGTGCCAGCAGTTTCCCGTCGATGGCGGGATGGAACAACAATGAGCAGTTCTTC
TRBV6-1	-	-	TRBJ2-1	CAGVGASIKFF	TGTGCCGGTGTGGGCGCATCAATTAAGTTCTTC
TRBV28	few	-	TRBJ1-6	CASSPPRCDSPLHF	TGTGCCAGCAGTCCCCCTCGGTGCGATTCACCCCTCCACTTT
TRBV4-1	many	TRBD1	TRBJ1-4	CASSLSTGPEKLFF	TGCGCCAGCAGCCTATCGACAGGGCCTGAAAAACTGTTTTTT